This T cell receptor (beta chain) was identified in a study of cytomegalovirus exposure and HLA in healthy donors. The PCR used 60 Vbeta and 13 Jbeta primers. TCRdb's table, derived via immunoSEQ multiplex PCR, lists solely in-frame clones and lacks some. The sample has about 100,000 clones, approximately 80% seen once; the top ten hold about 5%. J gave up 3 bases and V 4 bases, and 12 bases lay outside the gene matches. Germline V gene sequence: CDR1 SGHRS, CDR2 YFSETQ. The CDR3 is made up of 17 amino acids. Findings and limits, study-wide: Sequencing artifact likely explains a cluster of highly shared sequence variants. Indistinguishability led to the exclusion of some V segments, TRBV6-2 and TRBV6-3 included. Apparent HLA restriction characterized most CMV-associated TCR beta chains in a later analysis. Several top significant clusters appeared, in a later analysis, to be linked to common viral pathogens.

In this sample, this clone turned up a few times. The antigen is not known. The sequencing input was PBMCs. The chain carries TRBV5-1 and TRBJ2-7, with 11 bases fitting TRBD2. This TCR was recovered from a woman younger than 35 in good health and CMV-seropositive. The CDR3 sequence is CASSRQSGTSGLYEQYF. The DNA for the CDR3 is TGCGCCAGCAGCCGACAGTCCGGGACTAGCGGCCTCTACGAGCAGTACTTC.